The present T cell receptor (beta chain) was sequenced within a study of T cell changes during pregnancy in multiple sclerosis. Here immunoSEQ multiplex PCR was the method, and the copy in TCRdb shows in-frame clones only, minus some. Of some 40,000 clones detected, nearly 90% appear once; the ten largest clones hold 0.45% to 0.7%. This clone was seen only once. Trimming removed 8 bases at V and 2 bases at J, with 15 bases between. Germline loops: CDR1 SEHNR, CDR2 FQNEAQ (reference sequence). CDR3 length: 14 residues. This clonotype originated in a female donor with multiple sclerosis, enrolled in a pregnancy study. This sample comprised CD4+ T cells from peripheral blood mononuclear cells, obtained in the second trimester of pregnancy. This rearrangement joins TRBV7-9 to TRBJ2-5; no firm D call. For the CDR3, the DNA is TGTGCCAGCCTGATGTTGACTCGTCAAGAGACCCAGTACTTC. The encoded protein is CASLMLTRQETQYF.